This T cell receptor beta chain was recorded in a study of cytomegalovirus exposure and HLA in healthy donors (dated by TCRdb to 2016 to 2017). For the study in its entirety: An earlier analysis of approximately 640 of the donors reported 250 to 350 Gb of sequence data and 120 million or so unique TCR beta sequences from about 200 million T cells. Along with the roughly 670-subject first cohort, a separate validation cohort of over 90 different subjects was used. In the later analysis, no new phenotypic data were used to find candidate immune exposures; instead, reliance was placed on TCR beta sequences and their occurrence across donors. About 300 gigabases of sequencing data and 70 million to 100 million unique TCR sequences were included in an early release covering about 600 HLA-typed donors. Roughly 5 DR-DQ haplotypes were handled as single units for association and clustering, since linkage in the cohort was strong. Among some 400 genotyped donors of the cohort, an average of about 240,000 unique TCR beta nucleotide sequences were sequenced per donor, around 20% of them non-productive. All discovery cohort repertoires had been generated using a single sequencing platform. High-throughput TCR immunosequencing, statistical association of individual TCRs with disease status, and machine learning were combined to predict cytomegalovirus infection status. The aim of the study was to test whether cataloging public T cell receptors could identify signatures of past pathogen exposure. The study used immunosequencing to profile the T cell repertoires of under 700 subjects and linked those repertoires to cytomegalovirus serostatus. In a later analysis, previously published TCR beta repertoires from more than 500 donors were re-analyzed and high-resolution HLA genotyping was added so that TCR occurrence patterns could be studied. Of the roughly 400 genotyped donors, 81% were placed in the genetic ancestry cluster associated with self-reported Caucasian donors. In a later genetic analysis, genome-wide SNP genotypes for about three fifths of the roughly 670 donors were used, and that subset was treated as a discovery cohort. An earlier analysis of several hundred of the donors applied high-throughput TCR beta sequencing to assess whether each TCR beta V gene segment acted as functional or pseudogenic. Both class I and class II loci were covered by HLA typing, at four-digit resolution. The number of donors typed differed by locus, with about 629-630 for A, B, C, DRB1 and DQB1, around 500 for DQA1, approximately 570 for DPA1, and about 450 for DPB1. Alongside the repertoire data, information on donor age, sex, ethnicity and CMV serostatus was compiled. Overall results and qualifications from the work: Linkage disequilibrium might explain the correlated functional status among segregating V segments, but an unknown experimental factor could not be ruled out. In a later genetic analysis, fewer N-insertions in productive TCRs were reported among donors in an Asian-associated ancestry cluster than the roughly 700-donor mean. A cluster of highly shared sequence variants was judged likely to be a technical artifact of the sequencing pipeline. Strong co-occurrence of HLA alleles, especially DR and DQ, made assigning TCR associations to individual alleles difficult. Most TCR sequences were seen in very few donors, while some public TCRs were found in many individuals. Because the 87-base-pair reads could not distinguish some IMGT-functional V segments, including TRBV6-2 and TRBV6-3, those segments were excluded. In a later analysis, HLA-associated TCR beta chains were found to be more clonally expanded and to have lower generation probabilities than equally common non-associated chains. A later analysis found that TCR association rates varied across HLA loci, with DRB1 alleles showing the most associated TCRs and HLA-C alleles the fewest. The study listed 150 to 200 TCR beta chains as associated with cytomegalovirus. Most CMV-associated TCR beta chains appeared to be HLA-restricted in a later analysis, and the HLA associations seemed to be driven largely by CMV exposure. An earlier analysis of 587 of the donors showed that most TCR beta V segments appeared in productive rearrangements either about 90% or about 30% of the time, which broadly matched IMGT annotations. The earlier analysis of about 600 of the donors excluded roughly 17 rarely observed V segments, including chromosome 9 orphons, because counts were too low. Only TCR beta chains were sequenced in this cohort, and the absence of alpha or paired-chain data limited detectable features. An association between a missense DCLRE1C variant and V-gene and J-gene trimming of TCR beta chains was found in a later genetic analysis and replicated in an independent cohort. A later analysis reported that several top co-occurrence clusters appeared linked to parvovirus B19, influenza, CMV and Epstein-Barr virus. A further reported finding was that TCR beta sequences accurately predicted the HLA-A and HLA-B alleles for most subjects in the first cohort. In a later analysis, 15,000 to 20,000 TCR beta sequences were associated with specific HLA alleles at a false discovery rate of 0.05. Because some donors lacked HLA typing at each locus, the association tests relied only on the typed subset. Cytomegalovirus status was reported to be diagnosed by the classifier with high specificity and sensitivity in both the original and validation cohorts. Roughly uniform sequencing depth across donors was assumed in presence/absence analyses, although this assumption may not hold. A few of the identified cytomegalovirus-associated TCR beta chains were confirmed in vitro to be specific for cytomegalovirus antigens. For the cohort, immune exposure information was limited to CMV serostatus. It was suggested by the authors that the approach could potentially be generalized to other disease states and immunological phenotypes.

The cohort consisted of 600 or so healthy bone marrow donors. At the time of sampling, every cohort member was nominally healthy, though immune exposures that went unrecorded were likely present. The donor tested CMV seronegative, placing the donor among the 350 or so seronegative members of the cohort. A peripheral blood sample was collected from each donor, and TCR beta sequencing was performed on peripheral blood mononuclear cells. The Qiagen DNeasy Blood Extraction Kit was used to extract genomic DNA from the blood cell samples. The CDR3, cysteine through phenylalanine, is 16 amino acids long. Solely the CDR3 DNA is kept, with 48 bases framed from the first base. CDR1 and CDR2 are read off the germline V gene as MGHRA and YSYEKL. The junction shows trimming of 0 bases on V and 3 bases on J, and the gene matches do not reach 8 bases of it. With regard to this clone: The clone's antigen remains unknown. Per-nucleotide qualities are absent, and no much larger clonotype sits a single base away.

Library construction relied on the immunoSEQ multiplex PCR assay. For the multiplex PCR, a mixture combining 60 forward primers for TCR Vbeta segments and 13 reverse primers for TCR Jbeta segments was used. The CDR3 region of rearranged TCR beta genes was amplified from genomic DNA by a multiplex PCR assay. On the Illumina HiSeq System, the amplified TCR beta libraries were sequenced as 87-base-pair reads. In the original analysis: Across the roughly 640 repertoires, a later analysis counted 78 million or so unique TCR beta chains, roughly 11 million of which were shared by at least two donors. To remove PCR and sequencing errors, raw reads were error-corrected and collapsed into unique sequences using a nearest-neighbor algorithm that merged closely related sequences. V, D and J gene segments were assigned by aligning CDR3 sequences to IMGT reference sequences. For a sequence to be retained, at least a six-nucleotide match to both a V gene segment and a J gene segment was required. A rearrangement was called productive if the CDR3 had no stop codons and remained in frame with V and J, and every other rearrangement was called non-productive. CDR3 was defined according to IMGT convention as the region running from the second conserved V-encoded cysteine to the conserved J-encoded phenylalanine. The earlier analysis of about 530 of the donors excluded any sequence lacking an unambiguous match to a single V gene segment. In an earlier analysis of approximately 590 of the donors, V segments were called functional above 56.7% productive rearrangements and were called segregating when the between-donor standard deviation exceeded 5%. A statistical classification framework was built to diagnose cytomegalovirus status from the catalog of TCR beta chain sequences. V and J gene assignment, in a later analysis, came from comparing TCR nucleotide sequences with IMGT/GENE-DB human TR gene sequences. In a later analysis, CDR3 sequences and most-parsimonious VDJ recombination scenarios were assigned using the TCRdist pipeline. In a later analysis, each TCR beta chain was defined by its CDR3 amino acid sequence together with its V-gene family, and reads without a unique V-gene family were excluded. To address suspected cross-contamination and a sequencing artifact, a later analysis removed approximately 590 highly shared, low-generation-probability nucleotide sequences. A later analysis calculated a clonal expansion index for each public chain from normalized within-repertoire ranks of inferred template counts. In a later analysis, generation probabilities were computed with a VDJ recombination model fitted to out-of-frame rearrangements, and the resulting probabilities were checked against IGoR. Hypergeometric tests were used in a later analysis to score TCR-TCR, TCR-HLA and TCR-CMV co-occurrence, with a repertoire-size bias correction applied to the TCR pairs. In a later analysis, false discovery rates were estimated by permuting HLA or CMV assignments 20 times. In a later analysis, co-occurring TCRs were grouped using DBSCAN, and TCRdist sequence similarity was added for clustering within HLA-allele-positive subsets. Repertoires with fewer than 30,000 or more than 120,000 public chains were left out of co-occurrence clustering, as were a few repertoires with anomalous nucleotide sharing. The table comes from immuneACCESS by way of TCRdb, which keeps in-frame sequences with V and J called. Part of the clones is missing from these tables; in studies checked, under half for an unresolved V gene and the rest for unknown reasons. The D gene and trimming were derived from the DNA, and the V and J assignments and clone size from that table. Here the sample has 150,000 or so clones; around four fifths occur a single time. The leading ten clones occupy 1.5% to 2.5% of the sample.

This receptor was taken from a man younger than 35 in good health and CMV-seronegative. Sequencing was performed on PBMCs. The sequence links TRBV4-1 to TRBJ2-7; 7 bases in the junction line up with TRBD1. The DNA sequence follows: TGCGCCAGCAGCCAAGATAGCACAGGGGCCAACTACGAGCAGTACTTC. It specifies CASSQDSTGANYEQYF.